A selection of T cell receptor beta chains follows, all from one sample in a study of OX40 agonist ivuxolimab in advanced cancers. The data were produced by immunoSEQ multiplex PCR, yet TCRdb's version contains in-frame clones alone and is incomplete. The sample shows around 90,000 clones, about 90% of them seen only once. The sample consisted of CD4+ or CD8+ T cells sorted from blood, taken in a trial of the OX40 agonist ivuxolimab. The source is an adult with an advanced solid tumor such as melanoma, head and neck, liver or kidney cancer. CDR3s include the opening cysteine and the closing phenylalanine or tryptophan. The order of the fields is V gene, J gene, D gene, clone size, CDR3 protein, CDR3 DNA. The D gene is left open where the match is weak. The size field is filled for only some rows; it gives once, few, many or a size class.

TRBV5-1,TRBJ1-2,NA,once,CASSRQDANYGYTF,TGCGCCAGCAGCCGACAGGATGCTAACTATGGCTACACCTTC
TRBV11-3,TRBJ2-6,TRBD1,NA,CASSPWDRGTGANVLTF,TGTGCCAGCAGCCCATGGGACAGGGGGACAGGGGCCAACGTCCTGACTTTC
TRBV7-2,TRBJ2-5,TRBD2,NA,CASSLRLAGATQYF,TGTGCCAGCAGCTTACGACTAGCGGGAGCGACCCAGTACTTC
TRBV29-1,TRBJ2-3,TRBD2,NA,CSVVPRTSKADTQYF,TGCAGCGTTGTTCCCAGGACTAGTAAGGCAGATACGCAGTATTTT
TRBV5-5,TRBJ1-4,NA,once,CASTSAGEKLFF,TGTGCCAGCACCTCGGCGGGAGAAAAACTGTTTTTT
TRBV15,TRBJ2-3,TRBD2,NA,CATSPTLAGTDTQYF,TGTGCCACCAGCCCTACACTAGCGGGCACAGATACGCAGTATTTT
TRBV19,TRBJ1-4,TRBD1,NA,CASSMGTGRNEKLFF,TGTGCCAGTAGTATGGGGACAGGGCGGAATGAAAAACTGTTTTTT
TRBV28,TRBJ2-1,NA,NA,CASTPFGPRNNEQFF,TGTGCCAGCACCCCCTTTGGACCGAGAAACAATGAGCAGTTCTTC
TRBV28,TRBJ2-5,NA,NA,CASSLSRGIMGETQYF,TGTGCCAGCAGTTTATCCCGGGGAATTATGGGGGAGACCCAGTACTTC
TRBV9,TRBJ2-1,NA,NA,CASSVGVAPTYNEQFF,TGTGCCAGCAGCGTAGGGGTAGCGCCAACCTACAATGAGCAGTTCTTC
TRBV14,TRBJ1-3,TRBD1,NA,CASSQRTGLARVSGNTIYF,TGTGCCAGCAGCCAACGGACAGGGCTTGCTCGCGTCTCTGGAAACACCATATATTTT
TRBV15,TRBJ1-1,TRBD1,NA,CATSLETGVGTEAFF,TGTGCCACCAGCCTAGAAACAGGGGTGGGCACTGAAGCTTTCTTT
TRBV7-8,TRBJ1-1,NA,NA,CASSLVDRSNTEAFF,TGTGCCAGCAGCTTAGTTGACAGGTCGAACACTGAAGCTTTCTTT
TRBV19,TRBJ1-1,NA,NA,CASSLGAGSPGATEAFF,TGTGCCAGTAGCCTTGGGGCGGGAAGCCCGGGGGCCACTGAAGCTTTCTTT
TRBV10-3,TRBJ2-2,TRBD2,NA,CAISAGLAVSGELFF,TGTGCCATCAGCGCCGGACTAGCCGTGTCCGGGGAGCTGTTTTTT
TRBV6-1,TRBJ2-1,NA,NA,CASSDRIGYNEQFF,TGTGCCAGCAGTGATCGGATAGGATACAATGAGCAGTTCTTC
TRBV11-3,TRBJ2-1,TRBD2,NA,CASSLMASGTGEQFF,TGTGCCAGCAGCTTAATGGCTAGCGGGACGGGTGAGCAGTTCTTC
TRBV20-1,TRBJ2-3,NA,NA,CSERSTDTQYF,TGCAGTGAGAGGAGCACAGATACGCAGTATTTT
TRBV19,TRBJ1-5,NA,NA,CASSIVSGYSNQPQHF,TGTGCCAGTAGTATAGTCTCGGGATATAGCAATCAGCCCCAGCATTTT
TRBV7-7,TRBJ2-5,NA,NA,CASSLAGGTQYF,TGTGCTAGCAGCTTAGCTGGGGGGACCCAGTACTTC
TRBV5-1,TRBJ2-6,NA,NA,CASRQGTTGANVLTF,TGCGCCAGCAGACAAGGGACGACTGGGGCCAACGTCCTGACTTTC
TRBV30,TRBJ1-4,NA,NA,CALGRDGKARGEKLFF,TGTGCCTTGGGAAGGGACGGAAAGGCTCGTGGTGAAAAACTGTTTTTT
TRBV30,TRBJ2-1,NA,NA,CAWSVVGTGNEQFF,TGTGCCTGGAGTGTAGTAGGAACGGGCAATGAGCAGTTCTTC
TRBV28,TRBJ1-2,TRBD1,NA,CASSLSPGTAYGYTF,TGTGCCAGCAGTTTATCCCCGGGGACAGCGTATGGCTACACCTTC
TRBV5-1,TRBJ2-1,TRBD2,NA,CASSLGLAGETEQFF,TGCGCCAGCAGCTTGGGTCTAGCGGGAGAAACTGAGCAGTTCTTC
TRBV4-2,TRBJ1-4,NA,NA,CASSQVAVQGNEKLFF,TGTGCCAGCAGCCAAGTGGCAGTCCAGGGTAATGAAAAACTGTTTTTT
TRBV7-3,TRBJ1-1,TRBD1,NA,CASSLFFRTGGADTEAFF,TGTGCCAGCAGCTTATTTTTCCGGACAGGGGGCGCGGACACTGAAGCTTTCTTT
TRBV10-1,TRBJ1-1,NA,NA,CASSESGQTTEAFF,TGCGCCAGCAGTGAGTCCGGACAGACCACTGAAGCTTTCTTT
TRBV6-1,TRBJ2-7,TRBD1,once,CASSELRDSSYEQYF,TGTGCCAGCAGTGAGCTCCGGGACAGCTCCTACGAGCAGTACTTC
TRBV7-2,TRBJ1-5,NA,NA,CASSYSGGNQPQHF,TGTGCCAGCAGCTATTCAGGGGGCAATCAGCCCCAGCATTTT
TRBV19,TRBJ1-2,NA,NA,CASRLQGRFYGYTF,TGTGCCAGTAGGTTACAGGGCAGATTCTATGGCTACACCTTC